The source of this T cell receptor (beta chain) is a study of cytomegalovirus exposure and HLA in healthy donors. Unmatched junction bases numbered 10, after V lost 7 bases and J lost 4 bases. Germline values: CDR1 SGHNT, CDR2 YYREEE (reference sequence). CDR3 size: 14 residues. Clones were sequenced by immunoSEQ multiplex PCR, and TCRdb holds only the in-frame ones, with some missing. Of 200,000 or so clones in the sample, roughly 82% are singletons; the top ten hold around 15%. The chain has TRBV5-4 and TRBJ2-7; 8 bases align to TRBD2. The clonotype comes from a woman aged 25 to 39 in good health and CMV-seropositive. Sequenced: PBMCs. CDR3 nucleotides: TGTGCCAGCGGCCGGGAGGGAATAGTATACGAGCAGTACTTC. It is translated as CASGREGIVYEQYF.